Shown below are 25 T cell receptor beta chains from a single sample sequenced in a study of regulatory T cells in long-lasting Graves disease. Time point indicated: newly diagnosed GD, antithyroid drugs for less than 3 months. From PBMCs, RNA was extracted and then used to make the TCR library. Building of the TCR beta libraries involved iRepertoire HTBI primers and Arm-PCR of CDR3 regions. TCRdb called the multiplex PCR reads again in MiXCR, with one record for every CDR3 protein. The sample comprises 550,000 or so distinct CDR3 sequences, 12% of which are singletons, and 7.5% to 9% rests with the top ten. This same sample was also taken into another study, of T cells in Graves' hyperthyroidism and ophthalmopathy.

The material was peripheral blood mononuclear cells (PBMCs), obtained at new diagnosis, from a patient treated with antithyroid drugs. These receptors all stem from a woman in her 30s with Graves disease.

This clonotype was observed a handful of times. For the CDR3, the DNA is TGTGCCAGCAGAACCCGAGACCAACGCAACTACGAGCAGTACTTC. Translating gives CASRTRDQRNYEQYF. The gene calls are TRBV27 and TRBJ2-7, with D unclear. This CDR3 has 15 amino acids. Trimming took off 6 bases at V and 3 bases at J, with 18 bases between the two ends. CDR1 MNHEY and CDR2 SMNVEV come from the germline V gene (reference sequence).

This clonotype showed up many times. V usage is TRBV19 and J usage is TRBJ2-2; D remains unclear. The CDR3 extends over 16 amino acids. Per the germline V gene, CDR1 is LNHDA and CDR2 is SQIVND (reference sequence). V lost 1 base and J lost 6, with 15 bases in between. The CDR3 DNA sequence: TGTGCCAGTAGTATAGGAGTTGCAAACGAGGCCGGGGAGCTGTTTTTT. Amino acids: CASSIGVANEAGELFF.

This clonotype was found many times. The chain is built from TRBV7-8 and TRBJ2-3; a possible D gene is TRBD2 (5 bases). The CDR3 totals 13 residues. V was trimmed by 4 bases and J by 6 bases, leaving 11 bases between them. The germline gives CDR1 SGHVS, CDR2 FQNEAQ. For the CDR3, the DNA is TGTGCCAGCAGCTCACTAGTGACGGATACGCAGTATTTT. Encoded protein: CASSSLVTDTQYF.

This clonotype was counted at least ten times. This chain connects TRBV30 to TRBJ2-5; the D gene is possibly TRBD1 (5 bases). The germline CDR1 and CDR2 sequences are GTSNPN and SVGIG (reference sequence). The CDR3 consists of 13 residues. V shed 5 bases and J shed 2 bases, with 12 bases lying between them. CDR3 bases: TGTGCCTGGGGGAAGACAGCGCAAGAGACCCAGTACTTC. Amino acid sequence: CAWGKTAQETQYF.

The J gene is TRBJ1-5, the V gene TRBV7-9; TRBD1 might be the D (5 bases). Trimming removed 4 bases from V and 0 bases from J, with 19 bases in between. The length of the CDR3 is 18 residues. Germline assignment: CDR1 SEHNR and CDR2 FQNEAQ (reference sequence). The CDR3 nucleotides are TGTGCCAGCAGCTGTCAGGGTCCACCTCTTGATAGCAATCAGCCCCAGCATTTT. This codes for CASSCQGPPLDSNQPQHF.

This clonotype was found a few times. This rearrangement joins TRBV27 to TRBJ2-2; a weak D match, TRBD1 (5 bases). The V gene's germline CDR1 is MNHEY and CDR2 SMNVEV (reference sequence). The CDR3 consists of 16 residues. Trimming took off 1 base at V and 5 bases at J, with 14 bases between the two ends. The CDR3 DNA is TGTGCCAGCAGTTTATGGGTCTCATCAGGGACCGGGGAGCTGTTTTTT. It yields the protein CASSLWVSSGTGELFF.

This clonotype showed up many times. This sequence joins TRBV12-3 or TRBV12-4 and TRBJ2-6; 8 positions match TRBD1. Unmatched junction bases numbered 12, after V lost 4 bases and J lost 4 bases. CDR3 length equals 18 residues. For the CDR3, the DNA is TGTGCCAGCAGTTCCCCCCCAGGGGGCGCGGGAGGGGCCAACGTCCTGACTTTC. It specifies CASSSPPGGAGGANVLTF.

This clonotype was counted at least ten times. The chain couples TRBV10-3 to TRBJ2-3; 8 positions agree with TRBD2. Germline loops: CDR1 ENHRY, CDR2 SYGVKD. The CDR3 contains 15 residues. The trim removed 3 bases at V and 1 base at J, leaving 3 bases unmatched. CDR3 sequence: CAISDSSGRTDTQYF. Here the CDR3 DNA reads TGTGCCATCAGTGATTCTAGCGGGCGCACAGATACGCAGTATTTT.

The rearrangement uses TRBV28 and TRBJ2-2, with 10 bases lining up with TRBD2. The CDR3 spans 14 residues. With 5 bases clipped from V and 4 bases from J, the junction kept 1 base outside the gene matches. The germline V gene encodes CDR1 MDHEN and CDR2 SYDVKM. CDR3 region: CASSTSGATGELFF. The DNA for the CDR3 is TGTGCCAGCAGTACTAGCGGGGCCACCGGGGAGCTGTTTTTT.

This clonotype was recorded a few times. The rearrangement joins TRBV4-1 to TRBJ2-1; D is undetermined. The CDR3 runs to 14 residues. V was shortened by 2 bases and J by 5 bases, with 10 bases between the two germline ends. CDR1 is MGHRA, CDR2 YSYEKL, per germline. For the CDR3, the DNA is TGCGCCAGCAGCCAACGTGCGCCCAACAATGAGCAGTTCTTC. This codes for CASSQRAPNNEQFF.

At least ten counts were recorded for this clonotype. This rearrangement joins TRBV5-5 to TRBJ1-6; no clear D. Trimming shortened V by 4 bases and J by 4 bases, and 12 bases separated the two germline ends. This CDR3 has 15 residues. Germline V gene data show CDR1 as SGHKS and CDR2 as YYEKEE (reference sequence). CDR3 nucleotide sequence: TGTGCCAGCAGCCTTGACCCCTTTTATAATTCACCCCTCCACTTT. Its protein product is CASSLDPFYNSPLHF.

This clonotype was observed at least ten times. The gene calls are TRBV12-3 or TRBV12-4 and TRBJ2-1; 9 bases are shared with TRBD2. The CDR3 covers 17 residues. Trimming cost V 4 bases and J 7 bases; bases outside gene matches: 14. The CDR3 loop is CASSSRWVGLAGNEQFF. As DNA, the CDR3 is TGTGCCAGCAGTTCCCGGTGGGTGGGACTAGCCGGGAATGAGCAGTTCTTC.

The chain recombines TRBV5-4 with TRBJ2-3, with 7 bases aligning to TRBD2. The CDR3 covers 15 residues. Germline CDR1 is SGHNT and CDR2 is YYREEE (reference sequence). V was pared by 2 bases and J by 2 bases, with 5 bases of the junction left unmatched. The CDR3 sequence is CASSFLSGTTDTQYF. The CDR3 bases are TGTGCCAGCAGCTTCCTAAGCGGGACCACAGATACGCAGTATTTT.

This clonotype was detected a few times. This may arise from a read error, as a much more abundant clone is one base away. The rearrangement uses TRBV28 and TRBJ1-5; TRBD1 matches at 8 bases. Germline-derived CDR1 and CDR2 are MDHEN and SYDVKM. The CDR3 runs 14 residues. This chain's CDR3 is CASSRHRGRQPQRF. The CDR3 bases are TGTGCCAGCAGCCGACACAGGGGGAGACAGCCCCAGCGTTTT.

This clonotype has a count of ten or more. The chain carries TRBV20-1 and TRBJ1-6; TRBD1 aligns across 9 bases. This CDR3 is built from 15 residues. The germline CDR1 and CDR2 sequences are DFQATT and SNEGSKA (reference sequence). Unmatched junction bases numbered 4, after V lost 2 bases and J lost 5 bases. Here the CDR3 reads CSARPGDRDNSPLHF. In DNA form, the CDR3 reads TGCAGTGCTAGACCGGGGGACAGGGATAATTCACCCCTCCACTTT.

Ten or more counts support this clonotype. The gene calls are TRBV11-3 and TRBJ2-2; TRBD2 agrees at 14 bases. There are 16 residues in the CDR3. Per germline, CDR1 SGHNT and CDR2 YENEEA. Trimming cost V 3 bases and J 6 bases; bases outside gene matches: 3. CDR3 protein: CASSFGTSGRSGELFF. The CDR3, as DNA: TGTGCCAGCAGCTTCGGGACTAGCGGGAGATCCGGGGAGCTGTTTTTT.

This clonotype appeared many times. This chain joins TRBV29-1 and TRBJ2-1, with no clear D. Trimming shortened V by 4 bases and J by 4 bases, and 5 bases separated the two germline ends. Germline lookup yields CDR1 SQVTM and CDR2 ANQGSEA. CDR3 length: 11 amino acids. The CDR3 bases are TGCAGCGTTGGGGGTTACAATGAGCAGTTCTTC. As protein: CSVGGYNEQFF.

As for this clonotype: A far larger clone is off by one base, so a read error is likely. The V gene is TRBV11-3, the J gene TRBJ1-4; D is perhaps TRBD1 (5 bases). The germline V gene encodes CDR1 SGHNT and CDR2 YENEEA. The CDR3 has 16 residues. CDR3 amino acids: CASSPLRGATSEKLFF. The CDR3 bases are TGTGCCAGCAGCCCCCTAAGGGGTGCAACTAGTGAAAAACTGTTTTTT.

There are many counts of this clonotype. This chain joins TRBV6-1 and TRBJ2-7; 10 nucleotides line up with TRBD1. This CDR3 has 14 residues. CDR1 is MNHNS, CDR2 SASEGT, per germline. After removal of 8 bases from V and 3 bases from J, the junction contained 7 bases not matched to a gene. CDR3 residues: CASHTGQGFYEQYF. The CDR3 coding sequence is TGTGCCAGCCATACGGGACAGGGGTTCTACGAGCAGTACTTC.

This clonotype was seen ten or more times. The chain recombines TRBV5-1 with TRBJ1-1; D uncertain. V dropped 0 bases and J dropped 3 bases, with 9 bases sitting between them. Germline V gene sequence: CDR1 SGHRS, CDR2 YFSETQ. The CDR3 has 14 residues. CDR3 region: CASSLVLGHTEAFF. In nucleotides, the CDR3 is TGCGCCAGCAGCTTGGTACTGGGCCACACTGAAGCTTTCTTT.

Regarding this clonotype: A far larger clone is one nucleotide away, so this likely arose from a read error. The chain couples TRBV12-3 or TRBV12-4 to TRBJ2-1, with TRBD1 matching over 8 bases. V was clipped by 1 base and J by 10 bases; unmatched bases: 9. The CDR3 loop spans 15 amino acids. In DNA, the CDR3 is TGTGCCAGCAGTTTAGGGGGACAGGTCTCCTACGAGCAGTTCTTC. Encoded protein: CASSLGGQVSYEQFF.

In its sample, this clonotype was seen a few times. V gene TRBV14 combines with J gene TRBJ2-1; 8 bases fit TRBD1. CDR1 and CDR2 from the germline V gene are SGHDN and FVKESK. Losses at the gene ends were 6 bases for V and 7 bases for J; bases not matched to a gene: 8. The length of the CDR3 is 14 residues. The CDR3 DNA sequence: TGTGCCAGCAGTATGGTCAGGGGGCGGAATGAGCAGTTCTTC. Protein sequence: CASSMVRGRNEQFF. Using reference TRBV14 and TRBJ2-1 for the parts outside the CDR3, the full variable domain is EAGVTQFPSHSVIEKGQTVTLRCDPISGHDNLYWYRRVMGKEIKFLLHFVKESKQDESGMPNNRFLAERTGGTYSTLKVQPAELEDSGVYFCASSMVRGRNEQFFGPGTRLTVL.

This clonotype was picked up many times. The V gene is TRBV12-3 or TRBV12-4, the J gene TRBJ1-6; unclear D gene. The V end was cut by 0 bases, the J end by 15 bases, with 18 bases between. The CDR3 is 15 amino acids. CDR3 protein: CASSLALGSTIDLHF. In DNA form, the CDR3 reads TGTGCCAGCAGTTTAGCGCTGGGCAGCACCATTGACCTCCACTTT.

This clonotype came up many times. J is TRBJ1-1 and V is TRBV29-1; a weak D match, TRBD1 (5 bases). Germline V lookup: CDR1 SQVTM, CDR2 ANQGSEA. V dropped 6 bases and J dropped 4 bases, with 15 bases sitting between them. The CDR3 has 13 amino acids. The CDR3 DNA sequence: TGCAGCGTCCCGCGGGAGGGGCCCACTGAAGCTTTCTTT. The encoded protein is CSVPREGPTEAFF.

This clonotype was counted many times. V is TRBV7-3 and J is TRBJ2-2; the match to TRBD2 covers 11 bases. The CDR3 covers 17 residues. Germline V CDR1 and CDR2: SGHTA, FQGTGA. The ends lost 5 bases at V and 0 bases at J; junction bases unmatched: 5. The CDR3 DNA reads as TGTGCCAGCAGCCCCCTAGCGGGAGGTGCGAACACCGGGGAGCTGTTTTTT. It encodes CASSPLAGGANTGELFF. The full variable domain, in which reference TRBV7-3 and TRBJ2-2 provide the parts outside the CDR3, is GAGVSQTPSNKVTEKGKYVELRCDPISGHTALYWYRQSLGQGPEFLIYFQGTGAADDSGLPNDRFFAVRPEGSVSTLKIQRTERGDSAVYLCASSPLAGGANTGELFFGEGSRLTVL.